This paragraph covers one T cell receptor beta chain sequence. The entry originates in a study of blood T cells in healthy people across ages. Study-level background: The template switching approach captured approximately one barcoded beta molecule for every two T cells.

The authors ran a second PCR of about 6 to 11 cycles using a sample-barcoded 5' primer and a J-beta primer mix. TCRdb itself ran the 5' RACE reads through MiXCR, one entry per CDR3 protein. This repertoire shows over 700,000 distinct CDR3 sequences, just under 25% found once; its top ten account for 9.4%. Roughly 9.5 milliliters of peripheral blood were drawn from each donor into EDTA-treated tubes. Total RNA extraction produced at least 5.5 micrograms (per sample) for the study. Germline CDR1 and CDR2: SGHTA and FQGNSA. Losses at the gene ends were 5 bases for V and 2 bases for J; bases not matched to a gene: 9. The CDR3 spans 15 residues. Another study also made use of these data, one on T cells of mothers and their children. In that study: Among related mother-child pairs, overlap was slightly higher than in unrelated pairs, though not significantly.

The chain uses TRBV7-2 and TRBJ2-7; 7 positions agree with TRBD1. The sample consisted of blood. The clonotype comes from a boy aged 5-17 years in good health. The CDR3 region is CASSHSYGTAYEQYF. The CDR3 DNA reads as TGTGCCAGCAGCCATTCTTACGGGACAGCCTACGAGCAGTACTTC.